These 15 T cell receptor beta chains were sequenced from one sample in a study of regulatory and conventional T cells in RAG deficiency. Generated by immunoSEQ multiplex PCR, the TCRdb table keeps only in-frame clones and is missing some. The sample holds under 35,000 clones, around 76% seen once. Blood CD4+ CD25-low CD127-high conventional T cells supplied the genomic DNA template. The same sample was also studied in work on regulatory T cells. That paper states: The PCR used 52 TRBV and 13 TRBJ primers.

Sequencing was performed on CD4+ effector T cells sorted from blood. These receptors were obtained from a human donor in good health.

The V and J genes are TRBV4-1 and TRBJ1-1; TRBD1 is a possible D gene (5 bases). There are 14 residues in the CDR3. V dropped 0 bases and J dropped 4 bases, with 9 bases sitting between them. Germline loops: CDR1 MGHRA, CDR2 YSYEKL. CDR3 bases: TGCGCCAGCAGCCAAGAGGTACAGGCCACTGAAGCTTTCTTT. Its translation: CASSQEVQATEAFF.

The J gene is TRBJ1-6, the V gene TRBV28; 7 positions agree with TRBD1. CDR1 and CDR2 (germline): MDHEN, SYDVKM. The CDR3 loop spans 14 amino acids. The trim removed 0 bases at V and 10 bases at J, leaving 3 bases unmatched. The CDR3: CASSLWTGQSPLHF. In DNA, the CDR3 is TGTGCCAGCAGTTTATGGACAGGGCAATCACCCCTCCACTTT.

This chain connects TRBV21-1 to TRBJ1-2; TRBD1 is the table's D call, not checked against the DNA. TRBV21-1 is shown as a pseudogene. The CDR3 length is 13 residues. CDR3 sequence (DNA): TGTGCCAGCAGGCGGGACAGATCTTATGGCTACACCTTC. Its translation is CASRRDRSYGYTF.

CDR3 nucleotide sequence: TGTGCCAGCTTCGCGACAGTGGCACGACAAGAGACCCAGTACTTC. Amino acids: CASFATVARQETQYF. V and J are TRBV6-6 and TRBJ2-5; TRBD1 is a possible D gene (5 bases). The V gene lost 8 bases and the J gene lost 2 bases, with 18 bases spanning the gap. Germline CDR1 reads MNHNY; CDR2 reads SVGAGI (reference sequence). The CDR3 loop spans 15 amino acids.

This chain joins TRBV5-1 and TRBJ1-5; a weak D match, TRBD1 (6 bases). The CDR3 has 14 residues. V dropped 0 bases and J dropped 6 bases, with 10 bases sitting between them. The germline gives CDR1 SGHRS, CDR2 YFSETQ. The CDR3 loop is CASSLAGEGQPQHF. CDR3 coding DNA: TGCGCCAGCAGCTTGGCAGGGGAGGGTCAGCCCCAGCATTTT.

The chain has TRBV6-5 and TRBJ1-1; D call uncertain. There are 15 residues in the CDR3. The germline V and J ends were trimmed by 5 bases and 6 bases, with 19 bases remaining between them. Germline V lookup: CDR1 MNHEY, CDR2 SVGAGI. For the CDR3, the DNA is TGTGCCAGCAGTCCGGGAGTGGCCAGAAGGGCTGAAGCTTTCTTT. The encoded protein is CASSPGVARRAEAFF.

The chain joins TRBV30 to TRBJ1-1; D may be TRBD1 (5 bases). The germline V gene has CDR1 GTSNPN and CDR2 SVGIG (reference sequence). The CDR3 runs 15 residues. V was pared by 3 bases and J by 1 base, with 15 bases between. The DNA of the CDR3 is TGTGCCTGGAGCACCGCAGGGACGGGGAACACTGAAGCTTTCTTT. Translated: CAWSTAGTGNTEAFF. The whole variable domain, filled in from reference TRBV30 and TRBJ1-1, reads SQTIHQWPATLVQPVGSPLSLECTVEGTSNPNLYWYRQAAGRGLQLLFYSVGIGQISSEVPQNLSASRPQDRQFILSSKKLLLSDSGFYLCAWSTAGTGNTEAFFGQGTRLTVV.

This chain connects TRBV7-6 to TRBJ1-3, with D possibly TRBD1 on 5 matching bases. The ends were cut back, 0 bases at V and 0 bases at J, with 15 bases in the middle. The CDR3 extends over 18 amino acids. Germline-derived CDR1 and CDR2 are SGHVS and FNYEAQ. CDR3 sequence reads: CASSLAQGALSSGNTIYF. For the CDR3, the DNA is TGTGCCAGCAGCTTAGCGCAGGGCGCCCTATCCTCTGGAAACACCATATATTTT.

This clone has a single count. This chain joins TRBV9 and TRBJ1-4; D unclear. The CDR3 has 16 amino acids. Germline V gene sequence: CDR1 SGDLS, CDR2 YYNGEE. V was trimmed by 0 bases and J by 0 bases, leaving 9 bases between them. The CDR3, as DNA: TGTGCCAGCAGCGTAGCACAAGGAGCAACTAATGAAAAACTGTTTTTT. It codes for CASSVAQGATNEKLFF. Drawing the rest from reference TRBV9 and TRBJ1-4, the complete variable domain is DSGVTQTPKHLITATGQRVTLRCSPRSGDLSVYWYQQSLDQGLQFLIQYYNGEERAKGNILERFSAQQFPDLHSELNLSSLELGDSALYFCASSVAQGATNEKLFFGSGTQLSVL.

J is TRBJ1-5 and V is TRBV7-8; D is possibly TRBD1 (5 bases). V lost 8 bases to trimming and J lost 1 base, with 21 bases between them. Germline loops: CDR1 SGHVS, CDR2 FQNEAQ. The CDR3 has 17 amino acids. The CDR3 DNA sequence: TGTGCCAGCGGCTCTGGGACGGCCAGATGGAGCAATCAGCCCCAGCATTTT. Translated: CASGSGTARWSNQPQHF.

V usage is TRBV13 and J usage is TRBJ2-7; D perhaps matches TRBD1 (6 bases). CDR1 is PRHDT and CDR2 is FYEKMQ in the germline V gene (reference sequence). This CDR3 contains 15 residues. Trimming stripped 4 bases from V and 1 base from J, with 14 bases between. The CDR3 DNA reads TGTGCCAGCAGCTCCCATGGCAGGGGATCCTACGAGCAGTACTTC. This gives the protein CASSSHGRGSYEQYF.

This rearrangement joins TRBV5-6 to TRBJ2-3; maybe TRBD2 (5 bases). Trimming pared 0 bases from V and 1 base from J, leaving 12 bases between. Germline CDR1 reads SGHDT; CDR2 reads YYEEEE. This CDR3 is 16 amino acids long. CDR3 nucleotide sequence: TGTGCCAGCAGCTTGGCATTAGCGACTCGCACAGATACGCAGTATTTT. Translated: CASSLALATRTDTQYF.

The V and J genes are TRBV25-1 and TRBJ1-4; 9 nucleotides align to TRBD1. Germline lookup yields CDR1 MGHDK and CDR2 SYGVNS. The V and J ends lost 5 bases and 5 bases, in that order; junction bases with no gene match: 6. CDR3 size: 15 residues. CDR3 protein: CASSQHRGQNEKLFF. Here the CDR3 DNA reads TGTGCCAGCAGTCAGCACAGGGGGCAGAATGAAAAACTGTTTTTT.

The chain couples TRBV30 to TRBJ1-3, with D possibly TRBD1 on 5 matching bases. With 0 bases removed from V and 5 bases from J, the gap between germline ends came to 11 bases. Germline CDR1 GTSNPN, CDR2 SVGIG (reference sequence). The CDR3 contains 14 residues. Here the CDR3 reads CAWSVTGGRNTIYF. The CDR3 coding sequence is TGTGCCTGGAGTGTAACTGGGGGAAGAAACACCATATATTTT.

Only a few counts were recorded for this clone. V usage is TRBV27 and J usage is TRBJ1-2; 7 bases fit TRBD1. The V and J ends lost 7 bases and 8 bases, in that order; junction bases with no gene match: 4. Looked up from germline, CDR1 is MNHEY and CDR2 is SMNVEV (reference sequence). The CDR3 is made up of 11 amino acids. The CDR3 region has the DNA TGTGCCAGCAAGCAAGGGGGCGGCTACACCTTC. Protein product: CASKQGGGYTF.